Listed here are 28 T cell receptor beta chains from one sample, sequenced in a study of radiotherapy plus CTLA-4 blockade in lung cancer. Repertoires were generated with immunoSEQ multiplex PCR, while TCRdb's copy carries only in-frame clones and drops some. Counted here are 80,000 to 100,000 clones, around four fifths occurring once; the ten biggest clones make up about 3.5%. The sample in question was peripheral blood, obtained from a patient treated with radiotherapy plus ipilimumab. Receptor source: a human donor with non-small cell lung cancer who had a partial response to radiotherapy plus ipilimumab.

V usage is TRBV5-1 and J usage is TRBJ1-1; 11 nucleotides agree with TRBD1. Unmatched junction bases numbered 5, after V lost 0 bases and J lost 4 bases. This CDR3 has 16 amino acids. Germline V gene lookup returns CDR1 SGHRS and CDR2 YFSETQ. CDR3 sequence: CASSLVFGTGGTEAFF. The CDR3 nucleotides are TGCGCCAGCAGCTTGGTCTTCGGGACAGGGGGCACTGAAGCTTTCTTT.

In this sample, this clone turned up once. The J gene is TRBJ1-2, the V gene TRBV30, with TRBD1 matching over 10 bases. The V gene's germline CDR1 is GTSNPN and CDR2 SVGIG (reference sequence). The CDR3 totals 17 residues. V was pared by 5 bases and J by 6 bases, with 18 bases of the junction left unmatched. The CDR3 sequence: CAWQSGQGVPLLNGYTF. Written as DNA, the CDR3 is TGTGCCTGGCAATCCGGACAGGGGGTCCCGCTTTTGAATGGCTACACCTTC.

This clone appeared a single time. V usage is TRBV20-1 and J usage is TRBJ2-1; D is unresolved. The CDR3 runs to 11 residues. With 5 bases removed from V and 6 bases from J, the gap between germline ends came to 8 bases. Germline CDR1 reads DFQATT; CDR2 reads SNEGSKA (reference sequence). CDR3: CSALDFNEQFF. CDR3 in DNA: TGCAGTGCTCTCGACTTCAATGAGCAGTTCTTC.

V gene TRBV6-5 combines with J gene TRBJ1-2; 11 bases agree with TRBD1. CDR1 is MNHEY and CDR2 is SVGAGI in the germline V gene. This CDR3 is 13 amino acids long. V shed 6 bases, J shed 6 bases, and the junction held 3 bases outside the gene matches. CDR3: CASRRTGGDGYTF. For the CDR3, the DNA is TGTGCCAGCAGAAGGACAGGGGGCGATGGCTACACCTTC.

The chain is built from TRBV6-1 and TRBJ1-1; D not certain. With 11 bases removed from V and 1 base from J, the gap between germline ends came to 11 bases. Germline loops: CDR1 MNHNS, CDR2 SASEGT. The CDR3 sequence is 12 residues long. Here the CDR3 DNA reads TGTGCCTCCAAGAGGCAGAACACTGAAGCTTTCTTT. Amino acids: CASKRQNTEAFF.

For the CDR3, the DNA is TGTGCCAGCAGTTCCACAGCTAGCGGGACCCACAATGAGCAGTTCTTC. Protein product: CASSSTASGTHNEQFF. V and J are TRBV28 and TRBJ2-1; 9 bases are shared with TRBD2. Trimming removed 4 bases from V and 5 bases from J; junction bases left unmatched: 9. The CDR3 is 16 amino acids. Germline CDR1 reads MDHEN; CDR2 reads SYDVKM.

The J gene is TRBJ2-7, the V gene TRBV5-8; D possibly corresponds to TRBD2 (5 bases). Germline V gene sequence: CDR1 SGHTS, CDR2 YDEGEE. V gave up 2 bases and J gave up 1 base, with 16 bases separating them. The CDR3 sequence is 16 residues long. This CDR3 reads CASSFHLRARSYEQYF. The DNA for the CDR3 is TGTGCCAGCAGCTTTCATCTGAGGGCGCGATCCTACGAGCAGTACTTC.

This clone was seen a few times. In DNA, the CDR3 is TGCGCCAGCAGCTTCGGAATGACAGGGGGAGGAAACACCATATATTTT. Translation: CASSFGMTGGGNTIYF. This rearrangement joins TRBV5-1 to TRBJ1-3, with 9 bases that match TRBD1. Germline V gene sequence: CDR1 SGHRS, CDR2 YFSETQ. V gave up 2 bases and J gave up 4 bases; unmatched junction bases: 7. This CDR3 is 16 amino acids long.

CDR3: CASSSPKGSATDTQYF. DNA of the CDR3: TGTGCCAGCAGTTCGCCGAAGGGGTCGGCCACAGATACGCAGTATTTT. The chain employs TRBV28 and TRBJ2-3, with a tentative D call TRBD1 (5 bases). V was clipped by 4 bases and J by 2 bases, with 16 bases between them. Germline-derived CDR1 and CDR2 are MDHEN and SYDVKM. The CDR3 extends over 16 amino acids.

The chain employs TRBV6-5 and TRBJ1-1, with D hard to call. V was clipped by 0 bases and J by 3 bases, with 11 bases between them. This CDR3 has 15 amino acids. Looked up from germline, CDR1 is MNHEY and CDR2 is SVGAGI. CDR3: CASSYSFLRDTEAFF. Here the CDR3 DNA reads TGTGCCAGCAGTTACTCCTTTCTACGGGACACTGAAGCTTTCTTT.

The chain carries TRBV30 and TRBJ2-1; TRBD2 aligns across 12 bases. Germline CDR1 reads GTSNPN; CDR2 reads SVGIG (reference sequence). This CDR3 has 16 residues. The V segment lost 3 bases and the J segment 2 bases; nucleotides outside the gene matches: 5. The CDR3 protein is CAWRGPSGRAYNEQFF. CDR3 nucleotide sequence: TGTGCCTGGAGGGGTCCTAGCGGGAGGGCCTACAATGAGCAGTTCTTC.

V usage is TRBV27 and J usage is TRBJ2-5; 7 positions match TRBD1. Trimming at V came to 0 bases and at J to 2 bases, leaving 6 bases not matched to a gene. There are 16 residues in the CDR3. Germline V gives CDR1 MNHEY, CDR2 SMNVEV (reference sequence). CDR3 in amino acids: CASSLSSGGWQETQYF. CDR3 coding DNA: TGTGCCAGCAGTTTATCTTCAGGGGGTTGGCAAGAGACCCAGTACTTC.

The V call is TRBV25-1, the J call TRBJ1-1; D is undetermined. Germline V gene sequence: CDR1 MGHDK, CDR2 SYGVNS. Trimming removed 3 bases from V and 0 bases from J, with 5 bases in between. CDR3 length: 13 residues. CDR3 bases: TGTGCCAGCAGTGACCCTGTGAACACTGAAGCTTTCTTT. It codes for CASSDPVNTEAFF.

The chain carries TRBV15 and TRBJ2-3; D is possibly TRBD2 (6 bases). This CDR3 contains 13 residues. Trimming cost V 5 bases and J 4 bases, with 10 bases left between them. CDR1 is LNHNV and CDR2 is YYDKDF in the germline V gene (reference sequence). CDR3 protein: CATSPRRADTQYF. Here the CDR3 DNA reads TGTGCCACCAGCCCCAGGAGGGCAGATACGCAGTATTTT.

The CDR3 protein is CASSFVIYNEQFF. The CDR3 DNA sequence: TGTGCCAGCAGTTTTGTCATCTACAATGAGCAGTTCTTC. The chain combines TRBV27 with TRBJ2-1; no firm D call. The germline CDR1 and CDR2 sequences are MNHEY and SMNVEV (reference sequence). V shed 3 bases and J shed 3 bases, with 6 bases lying between them. This CDR3 is 13 amino acids long.

This clone turned up a few times. V and J are TRBV28 and TRBJ2-4; 10 bases are a match to TRBD2. Trimming at V came to 5 bases and at J to 1 base, leaving 5 bases not matched to a gene. Germline loops: CDR1 MDHEN, CDR2 SYDVKM. This CDR3 contains 16 residues. Here the CDR3 DNA reads TGTGCCAGCAGTGACAGCGGGAGGGCGGCCAAAAACATTCAGTACTTC. Its translation is CASSDSGRAAKNIQYF.

CDR3 bases: TGTGCCAGCAGCTTACGGGCCGGGGAGCTGTTTTTT. Translation gives CASSLRAGELFF. The V gene is TRBV7-3, the J gene TRBJ2-2; D is undetermined. The CDR3 sequence is 12 residues long. V shed 2 bases and J shed 6 bases, with 4 bases lying between them. CDR1 is SGHTA and CDR2 is FQGTGA in the germline V gene.

Turning to this clone: Other DNA sequences within the sample encode an identical CDR3. This rearrangement joins TRBV9 to TRBJ2-1; 14 nucleotides align to TRBD2. CDR3 length: 16 amino acids. V gave up 2 bases and J gave up 4 bases; unmatched junction bases: 2. The V gene's germline CDR1 is SGDLS and CDR2 YYNGEE. In DNA, the CDR3 is TGTGCCAGCAGCGTTGGACTAGCGGGAGGATACAATGAGCAGTTCTTC. The encoded protein is CASSVGLAGGYNEQFF.

The chain joins TRBV9 to TRBJ1-3; a weak D match, TRBD1 (6 bases). CDR1 is SGDLS, CDR2 YYNGEE, per germline. The germline V and J ends were trimmed by 0 bases and 4 bases, with 14 bases remaining between them. The CDR3 totals 16 residues. The CDR3 is CASSVGQGLGGNTIYF. CDR3 DNA: TGTGCCAGCAGCGTAGGTCAGGGGCTGGGAGGAAACACCATATATTTT.

V gene TRBV28 combines with J gene TRBJ1-3; TRBD1 aligns across 7 bases. Germline V CDR1 and CDR2: MDHEN, SYDVKM. The J segment lost 0 bases and the V segment lost 4 bases, leaving 6 bases of the junction unmatched. The CDR3 totals 16 residues. The CDR3 region is CASSSPGQTSGNTIYF. CDR3 nucleotides: TGTGCCAGCAGTTCACCGGGACAGACCTCTGGAAACACCATATATTTT. The variable domain in full, completed from reference TRBV28 and TRBJ1-3, reads DVKVTQSSRYLVKRTGEKVFLECVQDMDHENMFWYRQDPGLGLRLIYFSYDVKMKEKGDIPEGYSVSREKKERFSLILESASTNQTSMYLCASSSPGQTSGNTIYFGEGSWLTVV.

This clone has a single count. The chain has TRBV29-1 and TRBJ2-1; 9 nucleotides match TRBD1. Germline CDR1 is SQVTM and CDR2 is ANQGSEA. V dropped 2 bases and J dropped 4; count of bases not matched to a gene: 9. The CDR3 consists of 16 residues. CDR3 loop: CSVESGQGWEYNEQFF. The CDR3 DNA sequence: TGCAGCGTTGAATCCGGACAGGGGTGGGAATACAATGAGCAGTTCTTC.

The chain has TRBV19 and TRBJ2-4; 10 positions match TRBD1. CDR3 length: 14 amino acids. Germline V CDR1 and CDR2: LNHDA, SQIVND (reference sequence). Germline trimming cut 5 bases from V and 5 bases from J; bases unmatched to any gene: 3. CDR3 loop: CASSWDRGQNIQYF. In nucleotides, the CDR3 is TGTGCCAGTAGTTGGGACAGGGGCCAAAACATTCAGTACTTC.

In nucleotides, the CDR3 is TGTGCCAGCTCACCACAGATAAGCTTCACAGATACGCAGTATTTT. This encodes CASSPQISFTDTQYF. V usage is TRBV18 and J usage is TRBJ2-3; D call uncertain. Germline assignment: CDR1 KGHSH and CDR2 LQKENI. The CDR3 is 15 residues long. Trimming pared 1 base from V and 2 bases from J, leaving 10 bases between.

The chain links TRBV6-1 to TRBJ1-2; D is perhaps TRBD1 (5 bases). This CDR3 has 13 amino acids. Germline values: CDR1 MNHNS, CDR2 SASEGT. Trimming cost V 6 bases and J 2 bases, with 10 bases left between them. The CDR3 DNA is TGTGCCAGCAGACGAGACAGCAACTATGGCTACACCTTC. The encoded protein is CASRRDSNYGYTF.

In its sample, this clone was seen once. The chain links TRBV11-2 to TRBJ1-2, with TRBD1 matching 7 bases. This CDR3 spans 13 amino acids. J gave up 8 bases and V 4 bases, and 7 bases lay outside the gene matches. Germline V gene data show CDR1 as SGHAT and CDR2 as FQNNGV. The CDR3 region has the DNA TGTGCCAGCAGCTCCACAGGGGTGTGGGGCTACACCTTC. It translates to CASSSTGVWGYTF.

The chain is built from TRBV28 and TRBJ2-1; TRBD2 matches at 10 bases. Trimming removed 6 bases from V and 5 bases from J; junction bases left unmatched: 7. The CDR3 contains 15 residues. Germline lookup yields CDR1 MDHEN and CDR2 SYDVKM. The CDR3 protein is CASSNLAGVNNEQFF. DNA of the CDR3: TGTGCCAGCAGCAACCTAGCGGGAGTCAACAATGAGCAGTTCTTC.

On this clone: Other DNA sequences in this specimen translate into the identical CDR3. The chain links TRBV6-1 to TRBJ1-1; TRBD1 might be the D (6 bases). The CDR3 is made up of 16 amino acids. V was pared by 0 bases and J by 4 bases, with 15 bases between. CDR1 is MNHNS, CDR2 SASEGT, per germline. DNA for the CDR3: TGTGCCAGCAGTGAAGCCCTGCACAGGGAAGGCACTGAAGCTTTCTTT. Protein sequence: CASSEALHREGTEAFF.

The chain employs TRBV10-3 and TRBJ1-1; 9 nucleotides line up with TRBD1. The CDR3 sequence is 13 residues long. Germline V lookup: CDR1 ENHRY, CDR2 SYGVKD. With V trimmed by 6 bases and J by 3 bases, 2 bases remained unmatched. The CDR3 spells CAIRRTGDTEAFF. The CDR3, as DNA: TGTGCCATCAGGCGGACAGGGGACACTGAAGCTTTCTTT.